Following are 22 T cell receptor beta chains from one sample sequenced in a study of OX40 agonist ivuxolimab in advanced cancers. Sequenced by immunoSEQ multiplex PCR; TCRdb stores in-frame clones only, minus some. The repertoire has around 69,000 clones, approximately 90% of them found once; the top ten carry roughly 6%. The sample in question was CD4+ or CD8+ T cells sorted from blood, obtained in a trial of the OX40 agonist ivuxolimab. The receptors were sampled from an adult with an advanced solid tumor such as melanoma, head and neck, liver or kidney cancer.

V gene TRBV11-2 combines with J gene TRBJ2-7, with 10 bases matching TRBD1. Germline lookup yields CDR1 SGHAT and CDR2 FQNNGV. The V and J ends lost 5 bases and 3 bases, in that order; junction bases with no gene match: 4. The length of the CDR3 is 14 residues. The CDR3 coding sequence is TGTGCCAGCAGCCGGGACAGGGGAATCTACGAGCAGTACTTC. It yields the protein CASSRDRGIYEQYF.

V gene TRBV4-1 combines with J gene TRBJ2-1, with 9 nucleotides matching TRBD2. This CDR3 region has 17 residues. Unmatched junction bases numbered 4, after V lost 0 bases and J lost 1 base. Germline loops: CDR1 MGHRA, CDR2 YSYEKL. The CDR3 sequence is CASSQDPSGASYNEQFF. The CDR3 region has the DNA TGCGCCAGCAGCCAAGATCCTAGCGGGGCATCCTACAATGAGCAGTTCTTC.

The CDR3 region has the DNA TGTGCCAGCAGCGGCCGGTTCTCTAACTATGGCTACACCTTC. Protein product: CASSGRFSNYGYTF. V usage is TRBV7-9 and J usage is TRBJ1-2; D call uncertain. CDR1 SEHNR and CDR2 FQNEAQ come from the germline V gene (reference sequence). Trimming took 5 bases from V and 0 from J, leaving 10 bases between them. The CDR3 has 14 amino acids.

The DNA for the CDR3 is TGTGCCTGGAGTGGAGATAGGACAGGTCCTCATCAGCCCCAGCATTTT. Translation gives CAWSGDRTGPHQPQHF. The V and J genes are TRBV30 and TRBJ1-5, with 7 bases fitting TRBD1. After removal of 1 base from V and 5 bases from J, the junction contained 11 bases not matched to a gene. CDR1 is GTSNPN, CDR2 SVGIG, per germline (reference sequence). The CDR3 is made up of 16 amino acids. The entire variable domain, with the rest obtained from reference TRBV30 and TRBJ1-5, is as follows: SQTIHQWPATLVQPVGSPLSLECTVEGTSNPNLYWYRQAAGRGLQLLFYSVGIGQISSEVPQNLSASRPQDRQFILSSKKLLLSDSGFYLCAWSGDRTGPHQPQHFGDGTRLSIL.

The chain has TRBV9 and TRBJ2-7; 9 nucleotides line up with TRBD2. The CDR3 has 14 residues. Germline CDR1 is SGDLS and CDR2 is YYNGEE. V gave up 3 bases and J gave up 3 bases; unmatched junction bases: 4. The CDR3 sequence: CASSELAGDYEQYF. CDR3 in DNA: TGTGCCAGCAGCGAGTTAGCGGGAGACTACGAGCAGTACTTC.

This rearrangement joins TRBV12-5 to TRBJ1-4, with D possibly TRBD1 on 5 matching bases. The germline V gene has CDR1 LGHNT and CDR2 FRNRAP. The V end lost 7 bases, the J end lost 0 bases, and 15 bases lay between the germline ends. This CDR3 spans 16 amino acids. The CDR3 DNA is TGTGCTAGTGCCCCGGGACCCCGTGCAACTAATGAAAAACTGTTTTTT. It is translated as CASAPGPRATNEKLFF.

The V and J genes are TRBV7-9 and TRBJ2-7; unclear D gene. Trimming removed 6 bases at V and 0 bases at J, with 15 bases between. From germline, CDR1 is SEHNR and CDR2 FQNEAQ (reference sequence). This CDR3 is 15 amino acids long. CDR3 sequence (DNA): TGTGCCAGCAGTTCCTCGCTGGCCATCTCCTACGAGCAGTACTTC. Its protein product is CASSSSLAISYEQYF.

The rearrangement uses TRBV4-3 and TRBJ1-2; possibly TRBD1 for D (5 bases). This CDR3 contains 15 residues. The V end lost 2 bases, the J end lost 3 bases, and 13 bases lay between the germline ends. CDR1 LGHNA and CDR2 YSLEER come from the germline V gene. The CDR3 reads CASSQNRAGDYGYTF. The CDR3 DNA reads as TGCGCCAGCAGCCAAAACCGGGCGGGGGACTATGGCTACACCTTC.

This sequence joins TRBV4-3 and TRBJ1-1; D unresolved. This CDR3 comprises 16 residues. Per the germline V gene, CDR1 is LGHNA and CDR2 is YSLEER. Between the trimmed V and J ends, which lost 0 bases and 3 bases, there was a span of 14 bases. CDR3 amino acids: CASSQDQIRADTEAFF. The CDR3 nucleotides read TGCGCCAGCAGCCAAGATCAAATTCGGGCAGACACTGAAGCTTTCTTT.

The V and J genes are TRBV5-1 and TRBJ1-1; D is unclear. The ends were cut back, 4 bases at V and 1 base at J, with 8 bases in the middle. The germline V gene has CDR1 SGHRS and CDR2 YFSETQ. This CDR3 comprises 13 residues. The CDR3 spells CASSPLGNTEAFF. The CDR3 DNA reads TGCGCCAGCAGCCCGCTGGGGAACACTGAAGCTTTCTTT.

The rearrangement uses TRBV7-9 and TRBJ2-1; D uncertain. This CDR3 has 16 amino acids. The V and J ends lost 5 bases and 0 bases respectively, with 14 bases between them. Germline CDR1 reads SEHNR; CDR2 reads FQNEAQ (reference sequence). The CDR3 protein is CASSPRAQSSYNEQFF. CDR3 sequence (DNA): TGTGCCAGCAGCCCTCGGGCGCAAAGCTCCTACAATGAGCAGTTCTTC.

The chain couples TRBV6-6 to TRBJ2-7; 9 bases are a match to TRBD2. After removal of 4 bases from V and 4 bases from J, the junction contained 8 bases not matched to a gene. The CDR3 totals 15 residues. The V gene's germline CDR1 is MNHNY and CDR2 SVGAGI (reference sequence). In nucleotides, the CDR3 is TGTGCCAGCAGTTTACAAAGACTAGCGGAATACGAGCAGTACTTC. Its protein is CASSLQRLAEYEQYF.

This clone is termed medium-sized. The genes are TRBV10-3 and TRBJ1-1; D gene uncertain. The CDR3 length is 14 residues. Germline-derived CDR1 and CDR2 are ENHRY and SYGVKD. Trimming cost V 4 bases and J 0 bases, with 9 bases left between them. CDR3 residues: CAISVPTMNTEAFF. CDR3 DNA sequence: TGTGCCATCAGTGTCCCTACAATGAACACTGAAGCTTTCTTT.

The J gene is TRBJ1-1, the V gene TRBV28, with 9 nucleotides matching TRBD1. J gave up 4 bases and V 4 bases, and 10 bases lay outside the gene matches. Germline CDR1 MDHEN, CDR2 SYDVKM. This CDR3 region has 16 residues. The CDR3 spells CASSSQRQGESTEAFF. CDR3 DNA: TGTGCCAGCAGTTCCCAACGACAGGGGGAAAGCACTGAAGCTTTCTTT.

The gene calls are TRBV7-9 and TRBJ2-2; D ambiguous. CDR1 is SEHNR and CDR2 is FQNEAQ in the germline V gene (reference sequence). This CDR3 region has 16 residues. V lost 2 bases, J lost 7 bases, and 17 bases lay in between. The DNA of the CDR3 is TGTGCCAGCAGCTTATTGGATTCGCGCTCGGACGGGGAGCTGTTTTTT. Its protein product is CASSLLDSRSDGELFF.

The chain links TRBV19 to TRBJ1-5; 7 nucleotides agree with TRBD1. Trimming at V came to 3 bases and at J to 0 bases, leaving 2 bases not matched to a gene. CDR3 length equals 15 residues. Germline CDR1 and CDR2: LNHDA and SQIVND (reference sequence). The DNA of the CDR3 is TGTGCCAGTAGTATGACAGGGTATAGCAATCAGCCCCAGCATTTT. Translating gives CASSMTGYSNQPQHF.

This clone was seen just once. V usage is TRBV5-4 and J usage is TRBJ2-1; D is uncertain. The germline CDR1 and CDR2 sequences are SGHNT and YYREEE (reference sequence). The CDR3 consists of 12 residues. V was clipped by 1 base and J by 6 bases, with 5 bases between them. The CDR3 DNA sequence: TGTGCCAGCAGCTTGCACAGCAATGAGCAGTTCTTC. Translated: CASSLHSNEQFF.

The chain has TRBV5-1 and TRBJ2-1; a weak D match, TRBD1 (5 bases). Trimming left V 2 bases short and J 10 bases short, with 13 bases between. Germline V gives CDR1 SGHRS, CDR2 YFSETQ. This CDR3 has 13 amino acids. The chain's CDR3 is CASSFSGHTEQFF. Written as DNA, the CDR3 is TGCGCCAGCAGCTTTTCCGGACATACAGAGCAGTTCTTC.

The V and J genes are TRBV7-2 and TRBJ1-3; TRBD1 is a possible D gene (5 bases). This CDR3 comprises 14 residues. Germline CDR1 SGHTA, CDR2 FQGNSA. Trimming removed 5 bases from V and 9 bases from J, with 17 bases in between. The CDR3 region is CASSLGQGSATIYF. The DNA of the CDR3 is TGTGCCAGCAGCCTAGGTCAGGGTAGTGCCACCATATATTTT.

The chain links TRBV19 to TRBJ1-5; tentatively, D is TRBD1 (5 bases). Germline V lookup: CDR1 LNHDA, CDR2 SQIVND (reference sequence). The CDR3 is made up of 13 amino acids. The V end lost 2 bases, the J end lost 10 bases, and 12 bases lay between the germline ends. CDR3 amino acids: CASSITSQGPQHF. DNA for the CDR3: TGTGCCAGTAGTATAACATCCCAGGGACCCCAGCATTTT. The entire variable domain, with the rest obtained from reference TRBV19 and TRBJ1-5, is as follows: DGGITQSPKYLFRKEGQNVTLSCEQNLNHDAMYWYRQDPGQGLRLIYYSQIVNDFQKGDIAEGYSVSREKKESFPLTVTSAQKNPTAFYLCASSITSQGPQHFGDGTRLSIL.

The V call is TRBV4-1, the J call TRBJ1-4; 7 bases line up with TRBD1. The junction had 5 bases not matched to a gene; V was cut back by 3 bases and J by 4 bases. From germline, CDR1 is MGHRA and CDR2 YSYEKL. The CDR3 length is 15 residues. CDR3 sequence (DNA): TGCGCCAGCAGCCAGTACAGGGGCTTTAATGAAAAACTGTTTTTT. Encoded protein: CASSQYRGFNEKLFF.

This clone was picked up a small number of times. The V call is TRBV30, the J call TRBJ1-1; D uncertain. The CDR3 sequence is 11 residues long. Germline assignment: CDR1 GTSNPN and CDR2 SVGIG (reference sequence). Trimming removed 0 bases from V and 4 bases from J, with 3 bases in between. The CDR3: CAWSVSTEAFF. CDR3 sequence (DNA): TGTGCCTGGAGTGTGAGCACTGAAGCTTTCTTT.